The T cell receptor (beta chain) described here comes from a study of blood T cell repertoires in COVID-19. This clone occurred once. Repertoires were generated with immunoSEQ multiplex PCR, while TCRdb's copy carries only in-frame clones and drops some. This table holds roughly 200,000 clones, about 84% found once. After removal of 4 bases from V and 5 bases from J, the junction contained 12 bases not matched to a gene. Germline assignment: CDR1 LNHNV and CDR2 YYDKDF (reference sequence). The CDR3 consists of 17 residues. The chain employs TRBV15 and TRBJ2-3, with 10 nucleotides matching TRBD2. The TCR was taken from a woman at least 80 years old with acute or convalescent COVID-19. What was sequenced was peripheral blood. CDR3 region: CATSILTSGTGRDTQYF. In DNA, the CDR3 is TGTGCCACCAGCATCCTTACTAGCGGGACGGGAAGAGATACGCAGTATTTT.